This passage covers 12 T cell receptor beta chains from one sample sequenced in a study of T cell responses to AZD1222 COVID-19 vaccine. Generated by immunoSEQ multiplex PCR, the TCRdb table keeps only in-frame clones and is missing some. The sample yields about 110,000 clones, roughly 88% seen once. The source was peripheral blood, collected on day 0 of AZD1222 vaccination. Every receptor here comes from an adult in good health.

The CDR3, as DNA: TGTGCCAGTAGTATTACTAGCGGGAGGACGGATACGCAGTATTTT. Its protein is CASSITSGRTDTQYF. The chain uses TRBV19 and TRBJ2-3; 12 bases map to TRBD2. The CDR3 length is 15 residues. Germline CDR1 is LNHDA and CDR2 is SQIVND (reference sequence). The V and J ends lost 3 bases and 6 bases, in that order; junction bases with no gene match: 4.

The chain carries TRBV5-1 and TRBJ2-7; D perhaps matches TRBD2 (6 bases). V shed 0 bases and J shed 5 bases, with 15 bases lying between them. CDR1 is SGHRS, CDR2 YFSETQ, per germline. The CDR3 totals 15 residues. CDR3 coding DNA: TGCGCCAGCAGCTTGGGAGCACTAGCAATCAACGAGCAGTACTTC. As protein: CASSLGALAINEQYF.

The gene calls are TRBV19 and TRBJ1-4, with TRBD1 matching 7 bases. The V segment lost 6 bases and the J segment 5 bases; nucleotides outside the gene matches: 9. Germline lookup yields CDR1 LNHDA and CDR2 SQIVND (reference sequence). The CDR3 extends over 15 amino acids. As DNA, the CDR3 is TGTGCCAGTAGCCCTGACAGGGTCCCGAATGAAAAACTGTTTTTT. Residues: CASSPDRVPNEKLFF.

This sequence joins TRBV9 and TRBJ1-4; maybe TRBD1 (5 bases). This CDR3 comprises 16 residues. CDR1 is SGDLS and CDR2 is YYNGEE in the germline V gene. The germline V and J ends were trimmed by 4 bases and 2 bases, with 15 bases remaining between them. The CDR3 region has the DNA TGTGCCAGCAGCTTAGGGACGGGTGGGACTAATGAAAAACTGTTTTTT. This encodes CASSLGTGGTNEKLFF. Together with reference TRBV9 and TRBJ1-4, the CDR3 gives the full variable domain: DSGVTQTPKHLITATGQRVTLRCSPRSGDLSVYWYQQSLDQGLQFLIQYYNGEERAKGNILERFSAQQFPDLHSELNLSSLELGDSALYFCASSLGTGGTNEKLFFGSGTQLSVL.

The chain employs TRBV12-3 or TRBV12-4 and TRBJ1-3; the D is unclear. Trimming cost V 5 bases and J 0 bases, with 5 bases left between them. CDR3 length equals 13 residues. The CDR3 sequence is CASSTSSGNTIYF. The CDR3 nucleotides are TGTGCCAGCAGTACCTCCTCTGGAAACACCATATATTTT.

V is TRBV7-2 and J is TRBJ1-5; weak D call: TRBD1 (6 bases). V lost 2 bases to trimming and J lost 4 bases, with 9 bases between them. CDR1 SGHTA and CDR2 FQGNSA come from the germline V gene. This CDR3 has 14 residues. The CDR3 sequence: CASSLSRGNQPQHF. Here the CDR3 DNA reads TGTGCCAGCAGCTTATCCAGGGGTAATCAGCCCCAGCATTTT.

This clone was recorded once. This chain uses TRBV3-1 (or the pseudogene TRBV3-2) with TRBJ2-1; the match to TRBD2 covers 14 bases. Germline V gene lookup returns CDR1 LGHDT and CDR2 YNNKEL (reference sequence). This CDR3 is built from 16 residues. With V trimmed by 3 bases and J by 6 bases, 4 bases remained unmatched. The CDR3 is CASSQAGTSGSNEQFF. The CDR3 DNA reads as TGTGCCAGCAGCCAGGCCGGGACTAGCGGGAGCAATGAGCAGTTCTTC.

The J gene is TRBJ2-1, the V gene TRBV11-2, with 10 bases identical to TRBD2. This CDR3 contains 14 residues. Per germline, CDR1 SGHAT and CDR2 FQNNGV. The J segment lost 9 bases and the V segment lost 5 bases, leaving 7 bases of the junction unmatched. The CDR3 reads CASSPLAGVREQFF. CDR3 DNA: TGTGCCAGCAGCCCCCTAGCGGGAGTGCGTGAGCAGTTCTTC.

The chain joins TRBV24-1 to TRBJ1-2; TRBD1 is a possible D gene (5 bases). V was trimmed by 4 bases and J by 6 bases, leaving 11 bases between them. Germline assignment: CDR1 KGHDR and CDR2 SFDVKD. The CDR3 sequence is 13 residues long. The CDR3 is CATSDYGTDGYTF. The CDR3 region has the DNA TGTGCCACCAGTGACTACGGGACGGATGGCTACACCTTC.

The CDR3, as DNA: TGTGCCAGCACCGACAGGGGGGGGATGGGCAATCAGCCCCAGCATTTT. It is translated as CASTDRGGMGNQPQHF. The V call is TRBV2, the J call TRBJ1-5, with 9 bases lining up with TRBD1. The CDR3 is 16 residues long. Germline assignment: CDR1 SNHLY and CDR2 FYNNEI. V shed 7 bases and J 2 bases; nucleotides not matched to a gene: 9.

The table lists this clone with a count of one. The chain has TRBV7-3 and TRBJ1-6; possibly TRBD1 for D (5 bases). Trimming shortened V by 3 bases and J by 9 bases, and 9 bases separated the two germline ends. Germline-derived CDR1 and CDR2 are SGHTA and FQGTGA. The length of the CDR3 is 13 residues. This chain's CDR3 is CASSLGVASPLHF. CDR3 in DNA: TGTGCCAGCAGCTTGGGGGTAGCTTCACCCCTCCACTTT.

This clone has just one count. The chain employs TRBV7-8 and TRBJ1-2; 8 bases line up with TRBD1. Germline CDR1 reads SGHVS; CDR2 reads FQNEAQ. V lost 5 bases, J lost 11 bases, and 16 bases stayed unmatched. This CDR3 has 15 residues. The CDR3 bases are TGTGCCAGCAGCCTGCGGGACAGGACCGCCGTCGGGTACACCTTC. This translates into CASSLRDRTAVGYTF.